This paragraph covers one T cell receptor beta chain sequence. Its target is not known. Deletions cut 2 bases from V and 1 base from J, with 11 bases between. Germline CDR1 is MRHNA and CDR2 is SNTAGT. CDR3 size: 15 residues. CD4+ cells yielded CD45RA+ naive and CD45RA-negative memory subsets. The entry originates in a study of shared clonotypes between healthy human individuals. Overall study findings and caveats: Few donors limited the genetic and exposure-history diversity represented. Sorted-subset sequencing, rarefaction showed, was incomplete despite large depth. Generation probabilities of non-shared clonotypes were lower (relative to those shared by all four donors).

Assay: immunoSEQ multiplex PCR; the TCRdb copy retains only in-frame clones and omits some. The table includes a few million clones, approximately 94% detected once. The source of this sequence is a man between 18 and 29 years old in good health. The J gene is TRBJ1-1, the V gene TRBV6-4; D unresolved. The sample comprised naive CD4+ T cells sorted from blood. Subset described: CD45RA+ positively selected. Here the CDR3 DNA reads TGTGCCAGCAGTGACGGTGGTCTGGGGAACACTGAAGCTTTCTTT. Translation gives CASSDGGLGNTEAFF.